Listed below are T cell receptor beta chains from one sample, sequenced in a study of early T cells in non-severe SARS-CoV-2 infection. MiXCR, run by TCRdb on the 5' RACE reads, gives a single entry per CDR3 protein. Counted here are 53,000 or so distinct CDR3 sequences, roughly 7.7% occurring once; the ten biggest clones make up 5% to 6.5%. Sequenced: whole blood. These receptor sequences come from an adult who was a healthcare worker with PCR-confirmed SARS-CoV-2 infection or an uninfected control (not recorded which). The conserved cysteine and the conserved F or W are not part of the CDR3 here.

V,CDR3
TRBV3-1,ASSPGGYTIY
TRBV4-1,ASSQGGLAIDEQF
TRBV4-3,ASSQARLAGIYEQF
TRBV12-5,ASGSSGGLNNEQF
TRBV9,ASSLSGKGGHYGYT
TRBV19,ASSIRQGTNYGYT
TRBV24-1,ATSDSGTGDKETQY
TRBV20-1,SAVDRDSSSYEQY
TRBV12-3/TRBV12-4,ASSYTGVPYEQY
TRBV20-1,SARASGAPLTGELF
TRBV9,ASSVEPLPVVADTQY
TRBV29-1,SVGQPNSPLH
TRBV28,ASRDSRTDTQY
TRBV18,ASSHGRDNEQF
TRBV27,ASSLSYGLNTEAF